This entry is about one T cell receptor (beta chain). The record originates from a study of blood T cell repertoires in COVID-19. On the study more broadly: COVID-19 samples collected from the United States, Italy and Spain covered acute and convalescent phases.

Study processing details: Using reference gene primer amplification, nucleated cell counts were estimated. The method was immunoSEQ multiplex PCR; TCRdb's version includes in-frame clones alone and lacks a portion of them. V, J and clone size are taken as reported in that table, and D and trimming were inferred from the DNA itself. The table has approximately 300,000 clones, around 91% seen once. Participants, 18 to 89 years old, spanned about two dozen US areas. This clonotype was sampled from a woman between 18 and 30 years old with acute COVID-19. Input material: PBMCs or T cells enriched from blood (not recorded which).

The DNA for the CDR3 is TGTGCCAGTAGTATAGATGGTGTAGCTCGTTACAATGAGCAGTTCTTC. It translates to CASSIDGVARYNEQFF. The rearrangement uses TRBV19 and TRBJ2-1; unclear D gene. CDR1 and CDR2 (germline): LNHDA, SQIVND (reference sequence). Between the trimmed V and J ends, which lost 0 bases and 4 bases, there was a span of 13 bases. CDR3 size: 16 residues.